The present entry profiles one T cell receptor beta chain with its context. Using immunoSEQ multiplex PCR, the repertoire was profiled, and TCRdb retains in-frame clones only, with some absent. The data show about 100,000 clones, with 90% to 95% seen just once and about 0.6% held by the top ten. V lost 5 bases and J 0 bases, leaving 20 bases between the germline ends. This CDR3 has 18 amino acids. CDR1 is SNHLY, CDR2 FYNNEI, per germline. This sample is drawn from a study of siplizumab effects on memory and regulatory T cells. The TCR comes from a human donor in good health. This chain uses TRBV2 with TRBJ1-3; no reliable D call. Sequencing input: Tregs sorted from blood. Here the CDR3 DNA reads TGTGCCAGCAGTCCCACCCTTATAGGCCGATACTCTGGAAACACCATATATTTT. This gives the protein CASSPTLIGRYSGNTIYF.